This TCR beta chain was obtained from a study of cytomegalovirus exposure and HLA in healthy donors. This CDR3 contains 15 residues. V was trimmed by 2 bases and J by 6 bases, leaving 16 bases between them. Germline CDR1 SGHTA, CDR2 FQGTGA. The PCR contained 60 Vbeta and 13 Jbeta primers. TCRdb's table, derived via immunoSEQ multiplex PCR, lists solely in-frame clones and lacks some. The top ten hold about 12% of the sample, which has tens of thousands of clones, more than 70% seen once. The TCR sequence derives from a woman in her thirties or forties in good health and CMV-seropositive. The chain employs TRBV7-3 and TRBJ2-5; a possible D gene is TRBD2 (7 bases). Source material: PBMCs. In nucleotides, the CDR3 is TGTGCCAGCAGCTTAGGTGGGGGGGCTTCTCAGACCCAGTACTTC. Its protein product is CASSLGGGASQTQYF.